This T cell receptor (beta chain) was sequenced during a study of T cell responses to AZD1222 COVID-19 vaccine. Profiling relied on immunoSEQ multiplex PCR, and the TCRdb table lists in-frame clones only, not all of them. The table records tens of thousands of clones, roughly 88% of them present only once. Sequenced material: peripheral blood, taken on day 0 of AZD1222 vaccination. This receptor was obtained from an adult in good health.

This CDR3 reads CASSGGGDSSYEQYF. CDR3 nucleotide sequence: TGTGCCAGCAGCGGCGGGGGGGATAGCTCCTACGAGCAGTACTTC. The V call is TRBV5-4, the J call TRBJ2-7; 9 bases align to TRBD2. Germline CDR1 reads SGHNT; CDR2 reads YYREEE (reference sequence). J gave up 0 bases and V 4 bases, and 5 bases lay outside the gene matches. The CDR3 contains 15 residues.